A selection of T cell receptor beta chains follows, all from one sample in a study of shared clonotypes between healthy human individuals. TCRdb keeps only in-frame clones here, not all; method: immunoSEQ multiplex PCR. Here the sample spans roughly 1,000,000 clones, approximately 78% being singletons. The source material was memory CD4+ T cells from PBMCs. These receptors were collected from a man between 18 and 29 years old in good health. Some clones in this sample may be carry-over from other donors' samples. Both conserved end residues are trimmed from each CDR3.

CDR3aa: ASSQGRGNQPQH; v_gene: TRBV28
CDR3aa: ASSPGQGGSDTQY; v_gene: TRBV11-2
CDR3aa: ASSRTSGVLGDNEQF; v_gene: TRBV11-3
CDR3aa: ASSLGSSNQPQH; v_gene: TRBV5-5
CDR3aa: SAGSGSSSGNTIY; v_gene: TRBV29-1
CDR3aa: ASSERTMGDMNTEAF; v_gene: TRBV28
CDR3aa: ASSKNSYEQY; v_gene: TRBV7-9
CDR3aa: ASSKDVRLAGKGEQF; v_gene: TRBV19
CDR3aa: ASSRGPTNEKLF; v_gene: TRBV5-1
CDR3aa: ASSLDRGGSTEAF; v_gene: TRBV5-6
CDR3aa: AWRKGQSSGNTIY; v_gene: TRBV30
CDR3aa: ASSPGSAGGIQY; v_gene: TRBV18
CDR3aa: ASSLREREGYEQF; v_gene: TRBV5-1
CDR3aa: SVEGGAGADTQY; v_gene: TRBV29-1
CDR3aa: ASSSDRVTEAF; v_gene: TRBV7-6
CDR3aa: ASSQDGATQGIDYT; v_gene: TRBV4-2
CDR3aa: ASSPETGGPYEQY; v_gene: TRBV9
CDR3aa: ASSGTVGHEQY; v_gene: TRBV11-2
CDR3aa: ASSLSGDYGYT; v_gene: TRBV28
CDR3aa: ASRGKGQEGGDSPLH; v_gene: TRBV6-8
CDR3aa: ASSSYGGGPIGSEQY; v_gene: TRBV7-2
CDR3aa: ASSVDTDTEAF; v_gene: TRBV9
CDR3aa: AINTGWNTEAF; v_gene: TRBV10-3
CDR3aa: ASSPTGISYEQY; v_gene: TRBV9
CDR3aa: ASSFGSQGPAF; v_gene: TRBV7-9
CDR3aa: ASRAGYEQF; v_gene: TRBV5-1
CDR3aa: ASSSGTSGSQY; v_gene: TRBV7-3
CDR3aa: ASGLTTGASTEAF; v_gene: TRBV12-5
CDR3aa: ASSLGGEGTEAF; v_gene: TRBV7-2
CDR3aa: ASSAGQGTNNEQF; v_gene: TRBV9
CDR3aa: ASSPLRGNTGELF; v_gene: TRBV7-2
CDR3aa: ASSEIQRGLDIQY; v_gene: TRBV18
CDR3aa: ASSPGAYGYT; v_gene: TRBV14
CDR3aa: ASSAKRINEQF; v_gene: TRBV2
CDR3aa: ASSYQGADTQY; v_gene: TRBV25-1
CDR3aa: ATKREGEQF; v_gene: TRBV10-3
CDR3aa: ASSVLGGGPSDTQY; v_gene: TRBV9
CDR3aa: SVQGLADLSTDTQY; v_gene: TRBV29-1